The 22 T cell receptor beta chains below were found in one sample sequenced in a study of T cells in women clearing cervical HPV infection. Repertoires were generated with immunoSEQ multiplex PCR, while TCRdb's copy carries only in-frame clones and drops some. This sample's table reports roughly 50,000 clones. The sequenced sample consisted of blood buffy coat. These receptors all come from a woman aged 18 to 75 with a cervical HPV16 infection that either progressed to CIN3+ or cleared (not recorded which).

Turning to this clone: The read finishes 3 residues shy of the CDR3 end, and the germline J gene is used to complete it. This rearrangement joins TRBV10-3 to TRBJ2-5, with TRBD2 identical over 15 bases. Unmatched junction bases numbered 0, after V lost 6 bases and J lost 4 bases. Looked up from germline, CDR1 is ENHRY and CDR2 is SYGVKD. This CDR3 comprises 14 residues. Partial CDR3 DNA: TGTGCCATCAGGGGACTAGCGGGAGGAGAGACC. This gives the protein CAIRGLAGGET. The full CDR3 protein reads CAIRGLAGGETQYF.

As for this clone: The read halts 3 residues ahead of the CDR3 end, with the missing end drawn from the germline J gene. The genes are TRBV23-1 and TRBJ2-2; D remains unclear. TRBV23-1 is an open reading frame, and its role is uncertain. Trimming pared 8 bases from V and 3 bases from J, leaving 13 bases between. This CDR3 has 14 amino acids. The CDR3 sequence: CASPGGRDTGELFF. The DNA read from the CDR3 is TGCGCCAGCCCTGGTGGGCGTGACACCGGGGAG.

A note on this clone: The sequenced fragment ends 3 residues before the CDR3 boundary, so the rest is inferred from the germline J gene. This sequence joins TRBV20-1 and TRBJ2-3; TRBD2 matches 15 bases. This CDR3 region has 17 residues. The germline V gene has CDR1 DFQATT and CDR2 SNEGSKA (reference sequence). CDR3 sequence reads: CSASAGEGLAGGETQYF. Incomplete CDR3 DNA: TGCAGTGCTAGTGCGGGAGAGGGACTAGCGGGGGGAGAGACG.

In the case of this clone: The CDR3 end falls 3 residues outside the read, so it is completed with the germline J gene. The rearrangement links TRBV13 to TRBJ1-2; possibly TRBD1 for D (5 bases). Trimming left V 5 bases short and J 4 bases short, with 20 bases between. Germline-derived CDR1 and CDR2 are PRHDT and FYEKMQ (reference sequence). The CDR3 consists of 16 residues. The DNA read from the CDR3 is TGTGCCAGCAGCCTAAAAAGGGCAGGGTACGCCTATGGC. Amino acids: CASSLKRAGYAYG. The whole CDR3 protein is CASSLKRAGYAYGYTF.

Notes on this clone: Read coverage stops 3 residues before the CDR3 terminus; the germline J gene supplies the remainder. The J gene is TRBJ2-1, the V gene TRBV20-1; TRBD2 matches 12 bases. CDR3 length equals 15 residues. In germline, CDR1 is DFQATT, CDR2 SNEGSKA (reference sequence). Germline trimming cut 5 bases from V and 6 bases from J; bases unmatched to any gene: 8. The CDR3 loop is CSASSTSGSSNEQFF. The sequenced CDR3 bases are TGCAGTGCTTCCTCGACTAGCGGGAGTAGCAATGAG.

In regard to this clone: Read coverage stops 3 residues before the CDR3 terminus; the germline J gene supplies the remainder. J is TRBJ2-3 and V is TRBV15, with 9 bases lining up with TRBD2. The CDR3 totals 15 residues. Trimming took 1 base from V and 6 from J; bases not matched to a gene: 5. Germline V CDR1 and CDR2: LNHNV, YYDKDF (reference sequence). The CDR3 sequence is CATSRVAGVIDTQYF. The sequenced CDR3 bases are TGTGCCACCAGCAGAGTAGCGGGAGTAATTGATACG.

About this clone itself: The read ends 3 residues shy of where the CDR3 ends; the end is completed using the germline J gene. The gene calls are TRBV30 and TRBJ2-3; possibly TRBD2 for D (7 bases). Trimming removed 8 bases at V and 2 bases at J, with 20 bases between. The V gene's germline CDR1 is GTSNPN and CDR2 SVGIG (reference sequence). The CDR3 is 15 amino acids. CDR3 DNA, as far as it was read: TGTGCCCTGAGTCTCGGGGGGCGAGACACAGATACG. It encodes CALSLGGRDTDT. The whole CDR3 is CALSLGGRDTDTQYF.

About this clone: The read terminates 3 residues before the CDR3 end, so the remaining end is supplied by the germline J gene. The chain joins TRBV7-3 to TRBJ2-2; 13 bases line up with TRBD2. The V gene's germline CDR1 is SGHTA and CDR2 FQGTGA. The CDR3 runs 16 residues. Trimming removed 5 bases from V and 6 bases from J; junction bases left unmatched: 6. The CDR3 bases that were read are TGTGCCAGCAGCGCTCAAGGACTAGCGGGAGCCGGGGAG. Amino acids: CASSAQGLAGAGE. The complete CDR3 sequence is CASSAQGLAGAGELFF. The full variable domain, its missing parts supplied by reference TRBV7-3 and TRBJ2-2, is GAGVSQTPSNKVTEKGKYVELRCDPISGHTALYWYRQSLGQGPEFLIYFQGTGAADDSGLPNDRFFAVRPEGSVSTLKIQRTERGDSAVYLCASSAQGLAGAGELFFGEGSRLTVL.

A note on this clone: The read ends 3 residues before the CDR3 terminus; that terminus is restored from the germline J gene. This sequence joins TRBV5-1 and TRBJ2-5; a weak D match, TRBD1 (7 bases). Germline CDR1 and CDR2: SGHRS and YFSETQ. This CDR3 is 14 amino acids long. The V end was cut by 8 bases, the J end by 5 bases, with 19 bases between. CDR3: CASTTEGAWETQYF. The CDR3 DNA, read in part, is TGCGCCAGTACCACGGAGGGGGCCTGGGAGACC.

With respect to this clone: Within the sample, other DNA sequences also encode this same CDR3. The CDR3 sequence: CAISESQGAYEQYF. The part of the CDR3 DNA that was read is TGTGCCATCAGTGAGTCACAGGGTGCCTACGAG. V gene TRBV10-3 combines with J gene TRBJ2-7; maybe TRBD1 (6 bases). Read data end 3 residues before the CDR3 end; the end is taken from the germline J gene. CDR3 length: 14 amino acids. The ends were cut back, 0 bases at V and 2 bases at J, with 8 bases in the middle. Germline CDR1 is ENHRY and CDR2 is SYGVKD.

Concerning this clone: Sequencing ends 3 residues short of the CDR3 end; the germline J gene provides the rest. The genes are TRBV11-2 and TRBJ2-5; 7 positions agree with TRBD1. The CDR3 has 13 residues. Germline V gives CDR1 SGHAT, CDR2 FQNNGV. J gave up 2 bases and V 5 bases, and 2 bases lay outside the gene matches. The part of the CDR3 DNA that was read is TGTGCCAGCAGCCCGGGACAGCAAGAGACC. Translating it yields CASSPGQQET. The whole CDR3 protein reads CASSPGQQETQYF.

The part of the CDR3 DNA that was read is TGCAGCGCGCTAGCCGGGGGGCGCACGTTCCGCCACGAG. This encodes CSALAGGRTFRHE. The whole CDR3 region reads CSALAGGRTFRHEQYF. The rearrangement joins TRBV29-1 to TRBJ2-7; weak D call: TRBD2 (7 bases). With the read ending 3 residues before the CDR3 end, the germline J gene is used to fill in that end. Germline CDR1 is SQVTM and CDR2 is ANQGSEA. The CDR3 is made up of 16 amino acids. The V end was cut by 7 bases, the J end by 5 bases, with 27 bases between.

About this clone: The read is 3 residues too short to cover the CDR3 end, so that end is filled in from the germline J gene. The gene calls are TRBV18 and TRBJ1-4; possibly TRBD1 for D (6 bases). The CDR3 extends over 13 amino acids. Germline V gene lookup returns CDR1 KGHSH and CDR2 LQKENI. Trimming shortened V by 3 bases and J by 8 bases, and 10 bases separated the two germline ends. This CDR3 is CASSPRGGEKLFF. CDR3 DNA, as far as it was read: TGTGCCAGCTCACCCAGGGGTGGCGAAAAA.

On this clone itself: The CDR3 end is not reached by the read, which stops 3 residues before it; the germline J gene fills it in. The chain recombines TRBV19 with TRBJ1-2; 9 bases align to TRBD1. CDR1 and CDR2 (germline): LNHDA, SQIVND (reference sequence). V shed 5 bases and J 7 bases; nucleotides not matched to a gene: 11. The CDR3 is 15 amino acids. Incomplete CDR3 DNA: TGTGCCAGTAGTCCGCCAACAGGGGGCTTCGGTGGC. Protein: CASSPPTGGFGG. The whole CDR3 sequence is CASSPPTGGFGGYTF.

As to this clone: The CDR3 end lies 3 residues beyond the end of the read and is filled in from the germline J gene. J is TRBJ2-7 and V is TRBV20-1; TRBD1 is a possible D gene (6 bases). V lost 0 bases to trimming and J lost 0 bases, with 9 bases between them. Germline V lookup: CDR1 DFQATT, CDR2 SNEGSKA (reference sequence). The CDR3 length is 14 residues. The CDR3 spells CSARDPTGSYEQYF. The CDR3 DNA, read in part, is TGCAGTGCTAGAGATCCGACAGGCTCCTACGAG.

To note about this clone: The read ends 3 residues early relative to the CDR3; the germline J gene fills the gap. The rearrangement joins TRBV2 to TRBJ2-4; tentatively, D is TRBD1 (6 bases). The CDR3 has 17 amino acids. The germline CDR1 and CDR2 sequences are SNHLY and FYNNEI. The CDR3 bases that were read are TGTGCCAGCAGTCATCCCGGGACAACCGATGGCAATCAGCCT. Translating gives CASSHPGTTDGNQP. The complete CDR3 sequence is CASSHPGTTDGNQPQYF.

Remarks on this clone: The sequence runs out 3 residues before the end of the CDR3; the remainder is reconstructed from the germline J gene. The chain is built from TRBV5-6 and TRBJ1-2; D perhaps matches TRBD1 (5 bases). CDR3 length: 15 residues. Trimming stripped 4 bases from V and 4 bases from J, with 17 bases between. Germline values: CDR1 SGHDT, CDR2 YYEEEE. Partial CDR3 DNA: TGTGCCAGCAGCCCTACAGGTGCCAGGGCCTATGGC. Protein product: CASSPTGARAYG. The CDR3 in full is CASSPTGARAYGYTF.

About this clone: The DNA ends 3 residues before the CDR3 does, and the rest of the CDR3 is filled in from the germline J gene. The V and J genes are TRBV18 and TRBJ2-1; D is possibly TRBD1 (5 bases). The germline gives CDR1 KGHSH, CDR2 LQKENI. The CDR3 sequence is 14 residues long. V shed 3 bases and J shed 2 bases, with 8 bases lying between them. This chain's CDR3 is CASSPSGPYNEQFF. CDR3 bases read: TGTGCCAGCTCACCGTCAGGGCCCTACAATGAG.

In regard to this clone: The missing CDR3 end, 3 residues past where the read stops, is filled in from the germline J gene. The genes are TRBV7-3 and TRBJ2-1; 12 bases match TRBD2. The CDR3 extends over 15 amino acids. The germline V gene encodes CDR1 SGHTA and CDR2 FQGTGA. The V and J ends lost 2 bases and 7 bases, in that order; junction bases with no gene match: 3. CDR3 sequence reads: CASSLASGGANEQFF. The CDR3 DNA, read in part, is TGTGCCAGCAGCTTAGCTAGCGGGGGGGCGAATGAG.

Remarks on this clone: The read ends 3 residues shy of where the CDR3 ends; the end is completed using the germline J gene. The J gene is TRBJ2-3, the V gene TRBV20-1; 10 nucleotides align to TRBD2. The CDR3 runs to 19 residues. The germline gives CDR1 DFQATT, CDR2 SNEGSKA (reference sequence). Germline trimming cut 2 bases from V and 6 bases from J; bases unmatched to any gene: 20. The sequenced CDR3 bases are TGCAGTGCTAGAAGGGCCCCCGGGACTAGCGTTATTTTGTGGGATACG. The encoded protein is CSARRAPGTSVILWDT. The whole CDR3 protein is CSARRAPGTSVILWDTQYF.

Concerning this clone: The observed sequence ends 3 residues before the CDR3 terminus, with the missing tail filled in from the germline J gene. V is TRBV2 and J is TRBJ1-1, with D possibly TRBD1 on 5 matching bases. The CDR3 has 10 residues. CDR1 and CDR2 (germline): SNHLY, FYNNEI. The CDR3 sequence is CASQGQGAFF. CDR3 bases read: TGTGCCAGTCAGGGCCAAGGA.

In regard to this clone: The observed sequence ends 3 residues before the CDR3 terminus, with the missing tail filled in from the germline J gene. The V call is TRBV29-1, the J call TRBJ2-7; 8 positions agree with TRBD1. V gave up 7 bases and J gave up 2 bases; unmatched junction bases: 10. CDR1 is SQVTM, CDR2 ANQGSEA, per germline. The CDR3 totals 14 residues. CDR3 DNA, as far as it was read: TGCAGCGCACGTTCCGGACAGGGACCCTACGAG. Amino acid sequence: CSARSGQGPYE. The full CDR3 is CSARSGQGPYEQYF.